A single sample gave rise to the 26 T cell receptor beta chains below, sequenced in a study of blood T cell repertoires in COVID-19. Clones were read by immunoSEQ multiplex PCR, and TCRdb kept only the in-frame ones, dropping some. The sample shows around 70,000 clones, just under 80% of them seen only once. Specimen: peripheral blood. These TCRs come from a human donor in a cohort sampled during active COVID-19.

V gene TRBV19 combines with J gene TRBJ2-5; D is uncertain. The length of the CDR3 is 13 residues. Trimming shortened V by 6 bases and J by 1 base, and 9 bases separated the two germline ends. CDR1 LNHDA and CDR2 SQIVND come from the germline V gene (reference sequence). In DNA, the CDR3 is TGTGCCAGTAGAGTGAACAGCCAAGAGACCCAGTACTTC. The encoded protein is CASRVNSQETQYF.

The V call is TRBV18, the J call TRBJ1-6; TRBD1 is a possible D gene (6 bases). The V and J ends lost 1 base and 4 bases respectively, with 11 bases between them. CDR3 length equals 16 residues. CDR1 is KGHSH, CDR2 LQKENI, per germline. CDR3: CASSPQRGLYNSPLHF. CDR3 DNA: TGTGCCAGCTCACCACAGAGGGGGTTGTATAATTCACCCCTCCACTTT.

This chain connects TRBV2 to TRBJ2-2; possible D gene TRBD1, 6 bases. Germline V lookup: CDR1 SNHLY, CDR2 FYNNEI. The CDR3 has 15 residues. Between the trimmed V and J ends, which lost 1 base and 4 bases, there was a span of 10 bases. CDR3 in DNA: TGTGCCAGCAGTGAAGTGGGGGCGGGCACCGGGGAGCTGTTTTTT. Its protein product is CASSEVGAGTGELFF.

This clone appeared a few times. The chain combines TRBV9 with TRBJ2-7; unclear D gene. The V end lost 2 bases, the J end lost 6 bases, and 9 bases lay between the germline ends. Germline assignment: CDR1 SGDLS and CDR2 YYNGEE. This CDR3 spans 12 amino acids. DNA of the CDR3: TGTGCCAGCAGCGTCGAGGTCGGCGAGCAGTACTTC. It encodes CASSVEVGEQYF.

This chain uses TRBV28 with TRBJ2-4, with D possibly matching TRBD2 (7 bases). The CDR3 length is 15 residues. Trimming cost V 2 bases and J 1 base, with 9 bases left between them. Germline CDR1 reads MDHEN; CDR2 reads SYDVKM. CDR3 residues: CASSLTGGAKNIQYF. CDR3 nucleotides: TGTGCCAGCAGTTTAACGGGGGGCGCCAAAAACATTCAGTACTTC.

This clone was found once. V usage is TRBV2 and J usage is TRBJ1-3, with TRBD1 matching 10 bases. The CDR3 loop spans 13 amino acids. Germline CDR1 reads SNHLY; CDR2 reads FYNNEI. V lost 9 bases to trimming and J lost 4 bases; unmatched junction nucleotides: 3. CDR3: CARRQGAGNTIYF. The CDR3 bases are TGTGCCAGACGACAGGGGGCGGGAAACACCATATATTTT.

The chain couples TRBV7-8 to TRBJ2-7; tentative D call: TRBD2 (6 bases). Trimming removed 5 bases from V and 0 bases from J, with 14 bases in between. Per the germline V gene, CDR1 is SGHVS and CDR2 is FQNEAQ. The CDR3 has 15 amino acids. The CDR3 DNA sequence: TGTGCCAGCAGCCCGCGTGGTAGCGGCTCCTACGAGCAGTACTTC. Its translation: CASSPRGSGSYEQYF.

This chain links TRBV29-1 with TRBJ2-2, with no clear D. The CDR3 sequence is 13 residues long. Per germline, CDR1 SQVTM and CDR2 ANQGSEA. Trimming took off 4 bases at V and 0 bases at J, with 6 bases between the two ends. The CDR3 loop is CSVGQPNTGELFF. The CDR3 coding sequence is TGCAGCGTTGGACAACCGAACACCGGGGAGCTGTTTTTT.

The rearrangement links TRBV7-3 to TRBJ1-3; 10 positions match TRBD1. The CDR3 is 16 amino acids. Germline CDR1 reads SGHTA; CDR2 reads FQGTGA. V gave up 0 bases and J gave up 4 bases; unmatched junction bases: 3. The DNA of the CDR3 is TGTGCCAGCAGCTTAACGGGGACAGGGGTAGGAAACACCATATATTTT. Protein: CASSLTGTGVGNTIYF.

The genes are TRBV2 and TRBJ2-1, with a tentative D call TRBD1 (6 bases). This CDR3 region has 15 residues. Germline-derived CDR1 and CDR2 are SNHLY and FYNNEI. Trimming pared 1 base from V and 12 bases from J, leaving 19 bases between. The CDR3 loop reads CASSEEGIARGGQFF. The CDR3 DNA sequence: TGTGCCAGCAGTGAAGAGGGGATAGCTAGAGGGGGGCAGTTCTTC. Using reference TRBV2 and TRBJ2-1 for the parts outside the CDR3, the full variable domain is EPEVTQTPSHQVTQMGQEVILRCVPISNHLYFYWYRQILGQKVEFLVSFYNNEISEKSEIFDDQFSVERPDGSNFTLKIRSTKLEDSAMYFCASSEEGIARGGQFFGPGTRLTVL.

The chain couples TRBV6-5 to TRBJ2-1; 8 bases line up with TRBD1. The germline V gene encodes CDR1 MNHEY and CDR2 SVGAGI. V was pared by 7 bases and J by 2 bases, with 7 bases of the junction left unmatched. The CDR3 spans 15 residues. CDR3 sequence reads: CASTLDREPYNEQFF. The CDR3 coding sequence is TGTGCCAGCACCCTGGACAGGGAACCCTACAATGAGCAGTTCTTC.

Here the CDR3 DNA reads TGTGCCATCAGTGAAGGGGGGGCGAGCGAAAAACTGTTTTTT. It translates to CAISEGGASEKLFF. The rearrangement uses TRBV10-3 and TRBJ1-4, with D possibly being TRBD1 (6 bases). This CDR3 comprises 14 residues. The V gene lost 3 bases and the J gene lost 8 bases, with 13 bases spanning the gap. Germline V lookup: CDR1 ENHRY, CDR2 SYGVKD.

The rearrangement uses TRBV20-1 and TRBJ2-7, with a tentative D call TRBD2 (6 bases). V gave up 3 bases and J gave up 2 bases, with 14 bases separating them. Germline assignment: CDR1 DFQATT and CDR2 SNEGSKA (reference sequence). The CDR3 contains 14 residues. The CDR3 protein is CSASSGRLTYEQYF. The CDR3 DNA follows: TGCAGTGCTAGTTCTGGGAGGCTGACCTACGAGCAGTACTTC.

This clone appeared many times. The chain links TRBV4-1 to TRBJ2-3; 9 bases agree with TRBD1. This CDR3 is 17 amino acids long. The V gene end was trimmed by 0 bases and the J gene end by 2 bases; junction bases not matched to a gene: 6. Germline assignment: CDR1 MGHRA and CDR2 YSYEKL. CDR3 residues: CASSQDPGQGVTDTQYF. CDR3 nucleotide sequence: TGCGCCAGCAGCCAAGATCCGGGACAGGGTGTCACAGATACGCAGTATTTT.

This chain links TRBV7-2 with TRBJ1-2; tentatively, D is TRBD1 (6 bases). The CDR3 contains 16 residues. Between the trimmed V and J ends, which lost 0 bases and 4 bases, there was a span of 15 bases. Per germline, CDR1 SGHTA and CDR2 FQGNSA. CDR3 sequence reads: CASSLARQGNLYGYTF. The CDR3 DNA is TGTGCCAGCAGCTTAGCTAGGCAGGGGAACCTCTATGGCTACACCTTC.

The CDR3 region has the DNA TGTGCCAGCAGCCAAGATCATCTAGCGGCGGATACGCAGTATTTT. Protein: CASSQDHLAADTQYF. This chain links TRBV14 with TRBJ2-3, with 7 bases lining up with TRBD2. The V and J ends lost 0 bases and 6 bases, in that order; junction bases with no gene match: 6. The CDR3 is 15 residues long. Germline loops: CDR1 SGHDN, CDR2 FVKESK.

This sequence joins TRBV28 and TRBJ1-6, with TRBD1 matching over 8 bases. Looked up from germline, CDR1 is MDHEN and CDR2 is SYDVKM. The CDR3 consists of 17 residues. Trimming took 1 base from V and 5 from J; bases not matched to a gene: 7. The chain's CDR3 is CASSLSAGGLHNSPLHF. The CDR3 DNA is TGTGCCAGCAGTTTATCCGCAGGGGGCCTTCATAATTCACCCCTCCACTTT.

The chain uses TRBV20-1 and TRBJ1-2; D may be TRBD1 (6 bases). Trimming removed 6 bases at V and 10 bases at J, with 18 bases between. The germline V gene has CDR1 DFQATT and CDR2 SNEGSKA (reference sequence). There are 12 residues in the CDR3. CDR3 sequence (DNA): TGCAGTGCCAGTACGTGGCAGGGGAACTACACCTTC. Translation: CSASTWQGNYTF.

This sequence joins TRBV5-5 and TRBJ2-4; 10 bases are shared with TRBD2. This CDR3 has 18 residues. CDR1 is SGHKS and CDR2 is YYEKEE in the germline V gene (reference sequence). Trimming at V came to 3 bases and at J to 0 bases, leaving 9 bases not matched to a gene. The CDR3 is CASSSEPGLALAKNIQYF. DNA for the CDR3: TGTGCCAGCAGCTCGGAACCGGGACTAGCGCTAGCCAAAAACATTCAGTACTTC.

This clone was observed a single time. This chain connects TRBV6-5 to TRBJ2-3, with D perhaps TRBD2 (6 bases). Germline V CDR1 and CDR2: MNHEY, SVGAGI. Trimming removed 8 bases from V and 2 bases from J, with 17 bases in between. The CDR3 extends over 15 amino acids. The CDR3 reads CASPPAGRNTDTQYF. CDR3 nucleotide sequence: TGTGCCAGCCCCCCCGCGGGGCGAAACACAGATACGCAGTATTTT.

As DNA, the CDR3 is TGTGCCAGCAGTGAAAGGGCGTTAGCGGGTGGGGGGGCTAGCTCCTACAATGAGCAGTTCTTC. This codes for CASSERALAGGGASSYNEQFF. This chain uses TRBV6-1 with TRBJ2-1; a possible D gene is TRBD2 (7 bases). The germline V and J ends were trimmed by 2 bases and 0 bases, with 26 bases remaining between them. Looked up from germline, CDR1 is MNHNS and CDR2 is SASEGT. There are 21 residues in the CDR3.

This clone was counted a single time. The CDR3 loop reads CASSPRQGPNTEAFF. CDR3 coding DNA: TGTGCCAGCTCACCACGACAGGGCCCGAACACTGAAGCTTTCTTT. The J gene is TRBJ1-1, the V gene TRBV18; 7 bases map to TRBD1. Germline V lookup: CDR1 KGHSH, CDR2 LQKENI. V was clipped by 1 base and J by 1 base; unmatched bases: 3. This CDR3 spans 15 amino acids.

The chain has TRBV5-5 and TRBJ1-3, with 7 bases fitting TRBD1. The germline V gene encodes CDR1 SGHKS and CDR2 YYEKEE (reference sequence). This CDR3 has 14 amino acids. V gave up 4 bases and J gave up 6 bases; unmatched junction bases: 7. CDR3 in DNA: TGTGCCAGCAGCCCCTTTGGACAGGAAAACACCATATATTTT. Its translation is CASSPFGQENTIYF.

The rearrangement uses TRBV4-2 and TRBJ2-1, with a possible D match to TRBD2 (5 bases). Trimming shortened V by 0 bases and J by 8 bases, and 14 bases separated the two germline ends. Germline CDR1 LGHNA, CDR2 YNFKEQ. The CDR3 is made up of 15 amino acids. The CDR3 loop is CASSQDLASTDEQFF. CDR3 nucleotide sequence: TGTGCCAGCAGCCAAGATCTTGCTAGCACCGATGAGCAGTTCTTC.

This chain connects TRBV6-2 or TRBV6-3 to TRBJ2-7; 10 bases match TRBD2. Germline CDR1 and CDR2: MNHEY and SVGEGT. The J segment lost 4 bases and the V segment lost 2 bases, leaving 2 bases of the junction unmatched. This CDR3 has 14 residues. CDR3 coding DNA: TGTGCCAGCAGTTACCCGACTAGCGGGTACGAGCAGTACTTC. Translated: CASSYPTSGYEQYF.

The V and J genes are TRBV7-2 and TRBJ1-1; TRBD1 aligns across 7 bases. CDR1 is SGHTA and CDR2 is FQGNSA in the germline V gene. The CDR3 contains 15 residues. J was trimmed by 3 bases and V by 4 bases; bases with no gene match: 8. The CDR3 bases are TGTGCCAGCAGCTCGAGGGGGCGAAGAGACACTGAAGCTTTCTTT. Translation gives CASSSRGRRDTEAFF.